One T cell receptor beta chain is described in this entry. As yet, its antigen is unknown. These data come from a study of shared clonotypes between healthy human individuals. Genomic DNA belonging to each subset was distributed in equal measure over several immunoSEQ plates. Data came from immunoSEQ multiplex PCR; TCRdb stores just in-frame clones and leaves some out. The data show approximately 2.5 million clones, 80% to 95% seen once. Study-wide results and limits: What naive subsets generally showed was a larger estimated richness than memory subsets showed.

V was cut by 0 bases and J by 5 bases, with 14 bases left in between. Germline assignment: CDR1 MDHEN and CDR2 SYDVKM. This CDR3 has 15 residues. The sequence derives from a man in his late teens or twenties in good health. Some clones in this sample may be carry-over from other donors' samples. V usage is TRBV28 and J usage is TRBJ2-7, with D unclear. Sequences were obtained from naive CD4+ T cells from PBMCs. Subset here: CD45RA+ positively selected. The CDR3 DNA reads TGTGCCAGCAGTTTATGGATCGAGAAGGCCCACGAGCAGTACTTC. This codes for CASSLWIEKAHEQYF.